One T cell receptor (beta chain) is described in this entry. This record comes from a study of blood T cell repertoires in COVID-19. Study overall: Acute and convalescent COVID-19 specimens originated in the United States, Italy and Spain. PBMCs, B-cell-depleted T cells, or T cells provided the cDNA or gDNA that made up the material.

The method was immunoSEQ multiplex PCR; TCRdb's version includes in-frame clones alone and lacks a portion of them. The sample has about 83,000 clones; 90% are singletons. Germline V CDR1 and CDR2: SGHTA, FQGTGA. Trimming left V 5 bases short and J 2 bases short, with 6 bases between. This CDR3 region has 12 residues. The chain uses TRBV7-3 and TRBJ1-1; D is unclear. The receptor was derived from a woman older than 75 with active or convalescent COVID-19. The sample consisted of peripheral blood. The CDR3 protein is CASSPPNTEAFF. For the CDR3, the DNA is TGTGCCAGCAGCCCCCCTAACACTGAAGCTTTCTTT.